This T cell receptor (beta chain) emerged from a study of tissue T cells after allogeneic stem cell transplantation. Study-level information: Four unmodified and three CD34-selected T-cell-depleted grafts went to graft-versus-host disease patients. Several lines of graft-versus-host disease therapy were given to all patients, all with gastrointestinal involvement. Findings of the study overall: Which tissue TCRs were alloreactive or antigen-specific was not determined. Some clones might be persisting host cells.

As regards this clone: Its antigen remains unknown.

Assay used: immunoSEQ multiplex PCR; TCRdb lists only in-frame clones, some missing. Here the sample spans about 43,000 clones, roughly 92% being singletons. Germline V gene data show CDR1 as SGHTA and CDR2 as FQGNSA. V was clipped by 1 base and J by 6 bases; unmatched bases: 9. This CDR3 comprises 16 residues. The input for sequencing was blood, taken before transplantation. The chain has TRBV7-2 and TRBJ2-1; 7 nucleotides agree with TRBD2. The receptor comes from a woman aged 40 to 75 who later had graft-versus-host disease after an allogeneic stem cell transplant. The CDR3 DNA is TGTGCCAGCAGCTTAGAGGTAGCGGGCCCTTTCAATGAGCAGTTCTTC. This sequence encodes CASSLEVAGPFNEQFF.